A selection of T cell receptor beta chains follows, all from one sample in a study of early T cells in non-severe SARS-CoV-2 infection. TCRdb used MiXCR to reprocess the 5' RACE reads, holding one entry per CDR3 protein. The data show some 57,000 distinct CDR3 sequences, with roughly 12% seen just once and about 5% held by the top ten. The specimen sequenced was whole blood. Receptor source: an adult who was a healthcare worker with PCR-confirmed SARS-CoV-2 infection or an uninfected control (not recorded which). Each CDR3 is given without its conserved first and last residue.

cdr3_aa: SARSGSLYGYT
j_call: TRBJ1-2
v_call: TRBV20-1

cdr3_aa: ASSQTPGEQY
j_call: TRBJ2-7
v_call: TRBV3-1

cdr3_aa: AWITAGSSYNSPLH
j_call: TRBJ1-6
v_call: TRBV30

cdr3_aa: AGSLGFSDSPLH
j_call: TRBJ1-6
v_call: TRBV13

cdr3_aa: SAGLYSYEQY
j_call: TRBJ2-7
v_call: TRBV20-1

cdr3_aa: ASSYSSQDTDTQY
j_call: TRBJ2-3
v_call: TRBV6-2/TRBV6-3

cdr3_aa: ASSLISSYEQY
j_call: TRBJ2-7
v_call: TRBV28

cdr3_aa: ASSSRPRTGNQETQY
j_call: TRBJ2-5
v_call: TRBV11-2

cdr3_aa: ASSPPAGGRETQY
j_call: TRBJ2-5
v_call: TRBV18

cdr3_aa: ASSAPRLAAYNEQF
j_call: TRBJ2-1
v_call: TRBV6-1

cdr3_aa: SAPGLLYNEQF
j_call: TRBJ2-1
v_call: TRBV20-1

cdr3_aa: ASSPNSGQPKSTQY
j_call: TRBJ2-5
v_call: TRBV3-1

cdr3_aa: ASSRTPNTIY
j_call: TRBJ1-3
v_call: TRBV12-3/TRBV12-4

cdr3_aa: ASSYPLGTRGGEQY
j_call: TRBJ2-7
v_call: TRBV6-6

cdr3_aa: ASSLGQTITGELF
j_call: TRBJ2-2
v_call: TRBV7-9

cdr3_aa: ASSPPPANEKLF
j_call: TRBJ1-4
v_call: TRBV12-3/TRBV12-4

cdr3_aa: SARASFGSGELF
j_call: TRBJ2-2
v_call: TRBV20-1

cdr3_aa: ASSYPWDTEAF
j_call: TRBJ1-1
v_call: TRBV6-5

cdr3_aa: ASSSRDTTYEQY
j_call: TRBJ2-7
v_call: TRBV7-2

cdr3_aa: ASSRPGQGRTGELF
j_call: TRBJ2-2
v_call: TRBV4-2

cdr3_aa: SASRQENGYT
j_call: TRBJ1-2
v_call: TRBV20-1

cdr3_aa: SVSLQTSRGYT
j_call: TRBJ1-2
v_call: TRBV29-1